This TCR beta chain stems from a study of T cell responses to AZD1222 COVID-19 vaccine. To note about this clone: The antigen is unknown.

Whole-study findings and limits: There were mostly white British donors and more females than males, and clonal diversity was possibly underestimated. Only six or seven AZD1222 recipients were seropositive at baseline. Repertoires in all cases were sampled only once the peak T cell response had passed.

Looked up from germline, CDR1 is SEHNR and CDR2 is FQNEAQ (reference sequence). This CDR3 has 14 residues. V was cut by 4 bases and J by 1 base, with 10 bases left in between. Second doses that came at about 4 or about 12 weeks were put together. Clones were read by immunoSEQ multiplex PCR, and TCRdb kept only the in-frame ones, dropping some. The table has about 180,000 clones, 94% seen once. The sequence was collected from an adult who received the AZD1222 COVID-19 vaccine. The specimen comprised peripheral blood, sampled 28 days after the second AZD1222 dose. This chain links TRBV7-9 with TRBJ2-5, with D perhaps assigned TRBD1 or TRBD2 (5 bases each). The CDR3: CASSSGRPQETQYF. The CDR3 DNA sequence: TGTGCCAGCAGCTCGGGACGGCCCCAAGAGACCCAGTACTTC.